Below are 13 T cell receptor beta chains sequenced from a single sample in a study of tumour-infiltrating T cells in Burkitt lymphoma. Method: immunoSEQ multiplex PCR; TCRdb's copy keeps in-frame clones and lacks some. The table has 3,000 to 4,000 clones, about 14% seen once. The sample consisted of tumor tissue. Source of these receptors: a human donor with Burkitt lymphoma.

This clone was picked up a small number of times. The V call is TRBV4-2, the J call TRBJ1-2, with 11 positions matching TRBD1. V shed 1 base, J shed 5 bases, and the junction held 9 bases outside the gene matches. The germline V gene has CDR1 LGHNA and CDR2 YNFKEQ. This CDR3 spans 17 amino acids. In DNA form, the CDR3 reads TGTGCCAGCAGCCAAGGGACAGGGGGCGCAGGACCTTATGGCTACACCTTC. This encodes CASSQGTGGAGPYGYTF.

This clone came up once. J is TRBJ1-1 and V is TRBV6-1; 8 bases are a match to TRBD1. V gave up 6 bases and J gave up 5 bases; unmatched junction bases: 11. The CDR3 loop spans 15 amino acids. Germline V gives CDR1 MNHNS, CDR2 SASEGT. CDR3 sequence reads: CASRARTGKGTEAFF. DNA for the CDR3: TGTGCCAGCAGAGCGCGGACAGGGAAGGGGACTGAAGCTTTCTTT.

Note on this clone: Distinct nucleotide sequences in the sample also encode this CDR3. The chain links TRBV6-6 to TRBJ2-7; D remains ambiguous. The CDR3 is made up of 12 amino acids. Trimming stripped 7 bases from V and 3 bases from J, with 10 bases between. Germline lookup yields CDR1 MNHNY and CDR2 SVGAGI (reference sequence). CDR3: CASKKADYEQYF. For the CDR3, the DNA is TGTGCCAGCAAAAAGGCAGACTACGAGCAGTACTTC.

This chain links TRBV5-4 with TRBJ2-1; 8 nucleotides align to TRBD1. The CDR3 is 15 amino acids. V was pared by 0 bases and J by 3 bases, with 2 bases of the junction left unmatched. Germline V lookup: CDR1 SGHNT, CDR2 YYREEE (reference sequence). The CDR3 spells CASSLGTGNYNEQFF. CDR3 nucleotides: TGTGCCAGCAGCTTGGGGACAGGGAACTACAATGAGCAGTTCTTC.

This clone was seen more than once but under ten times. The chain couples TRBV7-9 to TRBJ2-3, with D unresolved. The CDR3 covers 13 residues. V was cut by 6 bases and J by 3 bases, with 10 bases left in between. CDR1 is SEHNR, CDR2 FQNEAQ, per germline (reference sequence). The CDR3, as DNA: TGTGCCAGCAGTCAGGATCGGACAGATACGCAGTATTTT. This gives the protein CASSQDRTDTQYF.

This sequence joins TRBV5-1 and TRBJ2-1, with D tentatively TRBD2 (5 bases). This CDR3 region has 12 residues. Trimming stripped 1 base from V and 7 bases from J, with 6 bases between. From germline, CDR1 is SGHRS and CDR2 YFSETQ. The CDR3 sequence: CASSLPGNEQFF. DNA of the CDR3: TGCGCCAGCAGCTTGCCGGGGAATGAGCAGTTCTTC. Full variable domain (rest looked up from reference TRBV5-1 and TRBJ2-1): KAGVTQTPRYLIKTRGQQVTLSCSPISGHRSVSWYQQTPGQGLQFLFEYFSETQRNKGNFPGRFSGRQFSNSRSEMNVSTLELGDSALYLCASSLPGNEQFFGPGTRLTVL.

The chain is built from TRBV10-2 and TRBJ2-5; D unclear. Trimming removed 4 bases at V and 1 base at J, with 10 bases between. The CDR3 has 14 amino acids. The germline CDR1 and CDR2 sequences are WSHSY and SAAADI. CDR3 DNA sequence: TGCGCCAGCAGTGTATTACAAGTCCAAGAGACCCAGTACTTC. Its protein is CASSVLQVQETQYF.

This clone has only a few counts. The chain combines TRBV5-4 with TRBJ2-2; no clear D gene. This CDR3 has 16 residues. Germline CDR1 is SGHNT and CDR2 is YYREEE (reference sequence). V was pared by 3 bases and J by 1 base, with 13 bases between. This CDR3 is CASSSDPGENTGELFF. CDR3 bases: TGTGCCAGCAGCTCAGACCCAGGCGAGAACACCGGGGAGCTGTTTTTT. Using reference TRBV5-4 and TRBJ2-2 for the parts outside the CDR3, the full variable domain is ETGVTQSPTHLIKTRGQQVTLRCSSQSGHNTVSWYQQALGQGPQFIFQYYREEENGRGNFPPRFSGLQFPNYSSELNVNALELDDSALYLCASSSDPGENTGELFFGEGSRLTVL.

This clone was picked up a small number of times. The chain combines TRBV18 with TRBJ2-7; TRBD1 agrees at 9 bases. Germline trimming cut 6 bases from V and 0 bases from J; bases unmatched to any gene: 3. The CDR3 sequence is 14 residues long. Germline V gene data show CDR1 as KGHSH and CDR2 as LQKENI. The CDR3 nucleotides are TGTGCCAGCTCCAGGGACAGGGCCTCCTACGAGCAGTACTTC. Protein: CASSRDRASYEQYF.

This clone was picked up a small number of times. The V call is TRBV9, the J call TRBJ2-2; no clear D. V was shortened by 3 bases and J by 6 bases, with 12 bases between the two germline ends. This CDR3 has 14 residues. Germline values: CDR1 SGDLS, CDR2 YYNGEE. The DNA for the CDR3 is TGTGCCAGCAGCGGGGTGAATCGGGCCGGGGAGCTGTTTTTT. It yields the protein CASSGVNRAGELFF.

This clone has only a few counts. The chain carries TRBV2 and TRBJ2-7, with D tentatively TRBD1 (5 bases). The CDR3 is made up of 13 amino acids. Germline V gene sequence: CDR1 SNHLY, CDR2 FYNNEI. Trimming removed 6 bases at V and 1 base at J, with 10 bases between. CDR3 amino acids: CASRTRQSYEQYF. DNA for the CDR3: TGTGCCAGCAGAACCCGACAGTCCTACGAGCAGTACTTC.

This clone was counted between two and nine times. V usage is TRBV28 and J usage is TRBJ1-3; D is undetermined. The V gene lost 4 bases and the J gene lost 7 bases, with 29 bases spanning the gap. The CDR3 consists of 19 residues. Germline V gene lookup returns CDR1 MDHEN and CDR2 SYDVKM. DNA for the CDR3: TGTGCCAGCAGTTCCCCAACCCTCAATATTCCGGGATTTAGGAACACCATATATTTT. Protein: CASSSPTLNIPGFRNTIYF.

This clone was observed a handful of times. This chain joins TRBV4-1 and TRBJ2-7; 8 bases are a match to TRBD2. With 0 bases clipped from V and 2 bases from J, the junction kept 9 bases outside the gene matches. CDR1 is MGHRA, CDR2 YSYEKL, per germline. This CDR3 comprises 17 residues. CDR3 residues: CASSQEGSGLDPYEQYF. The CDR3 nucleotides are TGCGCCAGCAGCCAAGAGGGCTCGGGACTAGATCCCTACGAGCAGTACTTC.